This T cell receptor beta chain is from a study of cytomegalovirus exposure and HLA in healthy donors. A multiplex PCR was run with 60 Vbeta primers and 13 Jbeta primers. In the original processing: About 12 million of some 80 million unique TCR beta chains were shared, per a later count. Produced via immunoSEQ multiplex PCR; TCRdb's table is partial and in-frame only. V and J calls plus clone size are reproduced from that table; the DNA served to infer D and trimming. This table holds 150,000 to 200,000 clones. Germline lookup yields CDR1 SGHTA and CDR2 FQGTGA. The V segment lost 1 base and the J segment 3 bases; nucleotides outside the gene matches: 5. The CDR3 is 16 amino acids. Broader study findings: Follow-up analysis later connected one missense variant in DCLRE1C with trimming of TCR beta V- and J-genes.

A word on this clone: The antigen is undetermined.

This chain links TRBV7-3 with TRBJ2-3; 9 nucleotides match TRBD2. This TCR came from a woman between 55 and 75 years old in good health and CMV-seronegative. The sequenced sample was PBMCs. The CDR3 protein is CASSLSASGRTDTQYF. The CDR3 DNA sequence: TGTGCCAGCAGCTTAAGTGCGAGCGGGAGGACAGATACGCAGTATTTT. The variable domain in full, completed from reference TRBV7-3 and TRBJ2-3, reads GAGVSQTPSNKVTEKGKYVELRCDPISGHTALYWYRQSLGQGPEFLIYFQGTGAADDSGLPNDRFFAVRPEGSVSTLKIQRTERGDSAVYLCASSLSASGRTDTQYFGPGTRLTVL.